The 23 T cell receptor beta chains below all came from one sample that was sequenced in a study of Tregs in tolerant kidney transplant recipients. The method was immunoSEQ multiplex PCR; TCRdb's version includes in-frame clones alone and lacks a portion of them. The repertoire holds tens of thousands of clones, with 85% to 95% as singletons. The specimen sequenced was CD8+ T cells from blood. The receptors come from a human donor in good health.

This clone appeared once. The J gene is TRBJ1-2, the V gene TRBV14, with D possibly TRBD1 on 5 matching bases. Germline values: CDR1 SGHDN, CDR2 FVKESK. Trimming cost V 2 bases and J 6 bases, with 16 bases left between them. The CDR3 has 15 residues. CDR3 region: CASSQRGGSSHGYTF. The CDR3 DNA reads TGTGCCAGCAGCCAAAGGGGTGGGTCCTCCCATGGCTACACCTTC. The full variable domain, with the rest looked up from reference TRBV14 and TRBJ1-2, is EAGVTQFPSHSVIEKGQTVTLRCDPISGHDNLYWYRRVMGKEIKFLLHFVKESKQDESGMPNNRFLAERTGGTYSTLKVQPAELEDSGVYFCASSQRGGSSHGYTFGSGTRLTVV.

This chain connects TRBV7-9 to TRBJ2-3, with 7 positions matching TRBD2. This CDR3 region has 15 residues. Germline CDR1 reads SEHNR; CDR2 reads FQNEAQ (reference sequence). V lost 5 bases and J lost 9; bases outside the gene matches: 14. CDR3 sequence (DNA): TGTGCCAGCAGCCCCTTAGCGGGCCCCACGGAAACGCAGTATTTT. It specifies CASSPLAGPTETQYF.

The rearrangement links TRBV4-1 to TRBJ1-2, with D unresolved. Trimming took off 1 base at V and 0 bases at J, with 3 bases between the two ends. Germline CDR1 is MGHRA and CDR2 is YSYEKL. CDR3 size: 13 residues. The CDR3 coding sequence is TGCGCCAGCAGCCAAGGAACTAACTATGGCTACACCTTC. Translation gives CASSQGTNYGYTF.

The chain is built from TRBV11-2 and TRBJ2-7, with D hard to call. This CDR3 region has 14 residues. The germline V gene has CDR1 SGHAT and CDR2 FQNNGV. V lost 1 base and J 4 bases, leaving 11 bases between the germline ends. DNA of the CDR3: TGTGCCAGCAGCTTAGCTAGGGAATGGTACGAGCAGTACTTC. This translates into CASSLAREWYEQYF.

V usage is TRBV5-1 and J usage is TRBJ2-5; the match to TRBD2 covers 7 bases. Germline values: CDR1 SGHRS, CDR2 YFSETQ. V was pared by 4 bases and J by 2 bases, with 11 bases of the junction left unmatched. This CDR3 is built from 16 residues. The CDR3 DNA reads TGCGCCAGCAGCGCCTCGGGGAGGGCTCTACAAGAGACCCAGTACTTC. Translation: CASSASGRALQETQYF.

The chain recombines TRBV20-1 with TRBJ2-3, with 8 bases lining up with TRBD1. The CDR3 is 11 residues long. V shed 7 bases and J 6 bases; nucleotides not matched to a gene: 3. The V gene's germline CDR1 is DFQATT and CDR2 SNEGSKA (reference sequence). This CDR3 reads CSGTGYDTQYF. The CDR3 nucleotides are TGCAGTGGGACAGGGTATGATACGCAGTATTTT.

This clone has more than one count but fewer than ten. This sample also contains other DNA sequences that code for the same CDR3. V gene TRBV7-9 combines with J gene TRBJ1-5; tentative D call: TRBD1 (6 bases). This CDR3 has 14 amino acids. Between the trimmed V and J ends, which lost 6 bases and 1 base, there was a span of 10 bases. Germline V gene data show CDR1 as SEHNR and CDR2 as FQNEAQ (reference sequence). The CDR3 sequence: CASSLDSSNQPQHF. CDR3 in DNA: TGTGCCAGCAGTCTGGACAGCAGCAATCAGCCCCAGCATTTT.

The genes are TRBV13 and TRBJ2-1; 9 bases fit TRBD1. The CDR3 covers 15 residues. The germline V gene encodes CDR1 PRHDT and CDR2 FYEKMQ (reference sequence). J was trimmed by 5 bases and V by 5 bases; bases with no gene match: 7. The CDR3 sequence: CASSRAGTGNNEQFF. DNA of the CDR3: TGTGCCAGCAGCCGGGCCGGGACAGGGAACAATGAGCAGTTCTTC.

The CDR3 DNA follows: TGCGCCAGCAGCGGGGCCGGGGGGAACTATGGCTACACCTTC. It codes for CASSGAGGNYGYTF. The rearrangement joins TRBV5-1 to TRBJ1-2; tentatively, D is TRBD1 (5 bases). V lost 4 bases, J lost 2 bases, and 12 bases lay in between. CDR1 and CDR2 (germline): SGHRS, YFSETQ. The CDR3 spans 14 residues.

The rearrangement uses TRBV15 and TRBJ1-6, with 9 bases identical to TRBD1. CDR1 is LNHNV, CDR2 YYDKDF, per germline (reference sequence). The CDR3 length is 15 residues. V shed 4 bases, J shed 9 bases, and the junction held 7 bases outside the gene matches. The CDR3 spells CATSNPGQGPSPLHF. Here the CDR3 DNA reads TGTGCCACCAGCAATCCGGGACAGGGACCTTCACCCCTCCACTTT.

The chain employs TRBV10-3 and TRBJ1-2, with D perhaps TRBD1 (6 bases). Germline assignment: CDR1 ENHRY and CDR2 SYGVKD. Trimming shortened V by 6 bases and J by 8 bases, and 25 bases separated the two germline ends. The CDR3 runs to 16 residues. In nucleotides, the CDR3 is TGTGCCATCAGGAGAGATTCCGGGACACCTGGAGAAGGCTACACCTTC. Translation gives CAIRRDSGTPGEGYTF.

This chain links TRBV6-4 with TRBJ1-1, with D maybe TRBD1 (5 bases). The length of the CDR3 is 15 residues. V dropped 4 bases and J dropped 1 base, with 13 bases sitting between them. CDR1 is MRHNA, CDR2 SNTAGT, per germline. CDR3 loop: CASSARAGGNTEAFF. CDR3 DNA: TGTGCCAGCAGTGCACGGGCCGGGGGGAACACTGAAGCTTTCTTT.

The CDR3 DNA reads as TGTGCCAGCACCGGGACTAGCCGCAGTAATGAGCAGTTCTTC. It codes for CASTGTSRSNEQFF. The rearrangement uses TRBV6-5 and TRBJ2-1; TRBD2 matches at 9 bases. Germline V gene lookup returns CDR1 MNHEY and CDR2 SVGAGI. J lost 7 bases, V lost 7 bases, and 8 bases had no gene match. The CDR3 has 14 residues.

V gene TRBV25-1 combines with J gene TRBJ2-4; possibly TRBD1 for D (5 bases). Germline assignment: CDR1 MGHDK and CDR2 SYGVNS. V shed 4 bases and J shed 11 bases, with 9 bases lying between them. CDR3 size: 11 residues. The CDR3 DNA follows: TGTGCCAGCAGTGGCAGGGATCTTCAGTACTTC. This sequence encodes CASSGRDLQYF.

The rearrangement joins TRBV7-9 to TRBJ2-1; weak D call: TRBD1 (6 bases). The CDR3 runs to 15 residues. With 3 bases removed from V and 3 bases from J, the gap between germline ends came to 12 bases. Germline CDR1 reads SEHNR; CDR2 reads FQNEAQ (reference sequence). DNA of the CDR3: TGTGCCAGCAGCTTTCAAGGGACAAACTACAATGAGCAGTTCTTC. Protein product: CASSFQGTNYNEQFF.

The V call is TRBV5-6, the J call TRBJ1-5; 9 bases map to TRBD1. J gave up 2 bases and V 4 bases, and 10 bases lay outside the gene matches. The CDR3 spans 17 residues. Per the germline V gene, CDR1 is SGHDT and CDR2 is YYEEEE. The CDR3 nucleotides read TGTGCCAGCAGCCTAGGGACAGGGATGATGGGCAATCAGCCCCAGCATTTT. Translating it yields CASSLGTGMMGNQPQHF.

The chain uses TRBV6-1 and TRBJ1-3; D unresolved. This CDR3 is built from 11 residues. V shed 4 bases and J shed 3 bases, with 1 base lying between them. CDR1 and CDR2 (germline): MNHNS, SASEGT. The DNA for the CDR3 is TGTGCCAGCAGTGTTGGAAACACCATATATTTT. As protein: CASSVGNTIYF.

The J gene is TRBJ2-7, the V gene TRBV7-9; TRBD1 might be the D (6 bases). Germline V gene sequence: CDR1 SEHNR, CDR2 FQNEAQ (reference sequence). This CDR3 is 15 amino acids long. V was clipped by 2 bases and J by 4 bases, with 15 bases between them. CDR3 sequence reads: CASSLNHRQEYEQYF. For the CDR3, the DNA is TGTGCCAGCAGCTTAAACCACAGACAGGAATACGAGCAGTACTTC.

The V gene is TRBV7-9, the J gene TRBJ2-4; the D gene is possibly TRBD2 (7 bases). The CDR3 consists of 18 residues. Deletions cut 6 bases from V and 0 bases from J, with 21 bases between. CDR1 SEHNR and CDR2 FQNEAQ come from the germline V gene (reference sequence). This chain's CDR3 is CASSSPPPGGSAKNIQYF. The CDR3 region has the DNA TGTGCCAGCAGTTCACCTCCACCGGGGGGCTCAGCCAAAAACATTCAGTACTTC.

The chain joins TRBV19 to TRBJ1-1, with a tentative D call TRBD1 (5 bases). CDR3 length: 14 amino acids. Looked up from germline, CDR1 is LNHDA and CDR2 is SQIVND (reference sequence). The V gene lost 4 bases and the J gene lost 0 bases, with 9 bases spanning the gap. The CDR3 DNA reads as TGTGCCAGTAGTAGCAGGGCTATGAACACTGAAGCTTTCTTT. This sequence encodes CASSSRAMNTEAFF.

This clone has only one observation. The chain employs TRBV7-2 and TRBJ1-1, with a weak D call TRBD1 (6 bases). Per germline, CDR1 SGHTA and CDR2 FQGNSA. Trimming took 3 bases from V and 1 from J, leaving 15 bases between them. The CDR3 has 16 amino acids. CDR3 amino acids: CASSLNSGGRNTEAFF. CDR3 DNA sequence: TGTGCCAGCAGCTTGAACTCCGGGGGCAGGAACACTGAAGCTTTCTTT.

This rearrangement joins TRBV7-9 to TRBJ2-7; TRBD2 aligns across 8 bases. This CDR3 has 18 residues. Germline CDR1 SEHNR, CDR2 FQNEAQ (reference sequence). Unmatched junction bases numbered 15, after V lost 1 base and J lost 4 bases. In DNA form, the CDR3 reads TGTGCCAGCAGCTTAGAGGGGGGGAAAGCGGGAGTTCATTACGAGCAGTACTTC. Translation: CASSLEGGKAGVHYEQYF.

The genes are TRBV15 and TRBJ2-5, with TRBD1 matching 9 bases. The trim removed 3 bases at V and 4 bases at J, leaving 6 bases unmatched. The CDR3 runs 15 residues. Germline V CDR1 and CDR2: LNHNV, YYDKDF (reference sequence). The DNA of the CDR3 is TGTGCCACCAGCAGGGGACAGGGAGGGCGAGAGACCCAGTACTTC. Encoded protein: CATSRGQGGRETQYF.